This T cell receptor beta chain was observed in a study of cytomegalovirus exposure and HLA in healthy donors. Notes on the study in general: Presence/absence analyses supposed approximately even sequencing depth among donors. CMV antigen specificity of a few CMV-associated chains was confirmed in vitro. A missense variant in DCLRE1C was later tied to TCR beta V- and J-gene trimming.

The PCR employed 60 Vbeta primers together with 13 Jbeta primers. The method was immunoSEQ multiplex PCR; TCRdb's version includes in-frame clones alone and lacks a portion of them. The top ten clones hold around 1.8% of a sample with some 200,000 clones, around 79% of them seen once. Comments on this clone: What it recognizes is unknown.

The source of this sequence is a man aged 18 to 30 in good health and CMV-seronegative. Sequencing was carried out using PBMCs.

CDR3 in amino acids: CASSPDRGIQYEQYF. In nucleotides, the CDR3 is TGTGCCAGCAGCCCGGACAGGGGCATTCAGTACGAGCAGTACTTC. V usage is TRBV5-5 and J usage is TRBJ2-7, with TRBD1 matching over 9 bases. Germline CDR1 reads SGHKS; CDR2 reads YYEKEE (reference sequence). This CDR3 has 15 amino acids. The V segment lost 4 bases and the J segment 4 bases; nucleotides outside the gene matches: 9.